This T cell receptor (beta chain) is from a study of tumor-infiltrating lymphocytes in primary liver carcinoma. Study-level findings and limits: The difference in top-250-clone fraction between tumors and blood was significant, favoring tumors (p = 0.039).

Concerning this clonotype itself: Its antigen is unidentified.

Germline CDR1 reads SGHAT; CDR2 reads FQNNGV. The ends were cut back, 0 bases at V and 4 bases at J, with 15 bases in the middle. This CDR3 spans 16 amino acids. Researchers generated TCR beta cDNA from about 500 ng of total RNA, relying on a constant-region primer. TCR beta libraries came from three nested multiplex PCR rounds using slightly modified ARM-PCR. Running 9 to 11 cycles apiece, the first two PCR rounds relied on TRBV1-TRBV30 forward primers together with a C-beta reverse primer. TCRdb re-analysed the multiplex PCR reads in MiXCR, keeping a single row per CDR3 protein. The table records tens of thousands of distinct CDR3 sequences, roughly 77% of them present only once. For each extraction, RNA and DNA were obtained together from about 20-30 mg of unsorted bulk tissue. Every tumor contributed samples taken at five separate regions. Every single tumor sample held over 75% viable tumor cells.

The sequenced sample was liver tumor tissue from sampling region 3. Subset meaning: tumor region T3, left-lateral pole. The sequence was obtained from a man aged 40-55 years with primary liver carcinoma and hepatitis B virus infection. This sequence joins TRBV11-2 and TRBJ1-2; D might be TRBD1 (5 bases). CDR3 region: CASSLDRNGGLYGYTF. The CDR3 DNA sequence: TGTGCCAGCAGCTTAGATCGAAACGGGGGTCTCTATGGCTACACCTTC. Drawing the rest from reference TRBV11-2 and TRBJ1-2, the complete variable domain is EAGVAQSPRYKIIEKRQSVAFWCNPISGHATLYWYQQILGQGPKLLIQFQNNGVVDDSQLPKDRFSAERLKGVDSTLKIQPAKLEDSAVYLCASSLDRNGGLYGYTFGSGTRLTVV.